One sample yielded the 32 T cell receptor beta chains listed below, sequenced in a study of T cell changes during pregnancy in multiple sclerosis. Repertoires were generated with immunoSEQ multiplex PCR, while TCRdb's copy carries only in-frame clones and drops some. The table records approximately 59,000 clones, around nine tenths of them present only once. The input for sequencing was peripheral blood, taken in the third trimester of pregnancy. These TCRs come from a female donor in good health, enrolled as a control in a pregnancy study.

The chain joins TRBV27 to TRBJ1-5, with 10 bases that match TRBD1. The CDR3 has 15 amino acids. With V trimmed by 0 bases and J by 7 bases, 3 bases remained unmatched. The V gene's germline CDR1 is MNHEY and CDR2 SMNVEV (reference sequence). The CDR3 DNA sequence: TGTGCCAGCAGTTTATCGACAGGGGGCGGACAGCCCCAGCATTTT. Amino acid sequence: CASSLSTGGGQPQHF.

The chain links TRBV4-3 to TRBJ1-2; TRBD1 matches at 7 bases. Germline assignment: CDR1 LGHNA and CDR2 YSLEER. This CDR3 region has 15 residues. V dropped 4 bases and J dropped 6; count of bases not matched to a gene: 11. CDR3 sequence: CASSRQTGALNGYTF. In DNA, the CDR3 is TGCGCCAGCAGCCGACAAACAGGGGCCCTTAATGGCTACACCTTC.

The CDR3 coding sequence is TGTGCCAGCAGCAAGACCGGGACAGGGATCTACGAGCAGTACTTC. Residues: CASSKTGTGIYEQYF. V is TRBV2 and J is TRBJ2-7; 9 positions match TRBD1. The germline V gene has CDR1 SNHLY and CDR2 FYNNEI. With V trimmed by 6 bases and J by 3 bases, 9 bases remained unmatched. The CDR3 is 15 amino acids.

This clone has a single count. The chain uses TRBV7-9 and TRBJ2-1; D is possibly TRBD1 (5 bases). Between the trimmed V and J ends, which lost 5 bases and 5 bases, there was a span of 25 bases. The CDR3 consists of 18 residues. The V gene's germline CDR1 is SEHNR and CDR2 FQNEAQ (reference sequence). The CDR3 loop is CASSPGRGVTLDHNEQFF. For the CDR3, the DNA is TGTGCCAGCAGCCCCGGTAGGGGTGTCACTCTGGATCACAATGAGCAGTTCTTC.

The J gene is TRBJ1-4, the V gene TRBV18, with unresolved D. Looked up from germline, CDR1 is KGHSH and CDR2 is LQKENI. Trimming took off 5 bases at V and 0 bases at J, with 7 bases between the two ends. The CDR3 spans 14 residues. The CDR3 bases are TGTGCCAGCTCATACGGTGCAACTAATGAAAAACTGTTTTTT. Translating it yields CASSYGATNEKLFF.

This chain connects TRBV18 to TRBJ1-1; D is unresolved. The CDR3 runs 15 residues. Germline CDR1 and CDR2: KGHSH and LQKENI. V was cut by 1 base and J by 1 base, with 10 bases left in between. CDR3 amino acids: CASSPRVLSNTEAFF. In nucleotides, the CDR3 is TGTGCCAGCTCACCACGAGTTCTGTCGAACACTGAAGCTTTCTTT.

The rearrangement joins TRBV25-1 to TRBJ1-2; tentative D call: TRBD1 (5 bases). V was shortened by 6 bases and J by 4 bases, with 15 bases between the two germline ends. The length of the CDR3 is 14 residues. CDR1 MGHDK and CDR2 SYGVNS come from the germline V gene. CDR3 sequence: CASRPATRVYGYTF. The CDR3, as DNA: TGTGCCAGCAGGCCAGCCACCAGGGTCTATGGCTACACCTTC.

V is TRBV14 and J is TRBJ2-2; D is ambiguous. Between the trimmed V and J ends, which lost 2 bases and 4 bases, there was a span of 8 bases. CDR1 is SGHDN, CDR2 FVKESK, per germline. CDR3 length equals 14 residues. The DNA for the CDR3 is TGTGCCAGCAGCCAAAGGCAGGCCACCGGGGAGCTGTTTTTT. As protein: CASSQRQATGELFF.

The rearrangement joins TRBV18 to TRBJ2-7; a weak D match, TRBD2 (5 bases). Germline loops: CDR1 KGHSH, CDR2 LQKENI. There are 12 residues in the CDR3. Trimming shortened V by 0 bases and J by 5 bases, and 5 bases separated the two germline ends. CDR3 coding DNA: TGTGCCAGCTCACCACCCGGGGACGAGCAGTACTTC. Its protein is CASSPPGDEQYF.

This sequence joins TRBV5-1 and TRBJ1-1; no clear D. With 0 bases removed from V and 4 bases from J, the gap between germline ends came to 19 bases. Germline V gene sequence: CDR1 SGHRS, CDR2 YFSETQ. The CDR3 has 17 residues. The CDR3: CASSLVGGYGVGTEAFF. DNA of the CDR3: TGCGCCAGCAGCTTGGTGGGTGGTTACGGGGTGGGCACTGAAGCTTTCTTT.

The V and J genes are TRBV12-5 and TRBJ2-5, with D uncertain. V lost 1 base, J lost 4 bases, and 7 bases lay in between. Germline CDR1 LGHNT, CDR2 FRNRAP. This CDR3 has 13 residues. The CDR3 region is CASGLGAGETQYF. The CDR3 bases are TGTGCTAGTGGTTTGGGGGCTGGAGAGACCCAGTACTTC.

This clone appeared once. The chain has TRBV7-9 and TRBJ2-3; D remains unclear. Germline assignment: CDR1 SEHNR and CDR2 FQNEAQ (reference sequence). CDR3 length: 13 amino acids. The germline V and J ends were trimmed by 1 base and 3 bases, with 5 bases remaining between them. CDR3 region: CASSLGATDTQYF. The CDR3 DNA reads TGTGCCAGCAGCTTAGGGGCAACAGATACGCAGTATTTT.

J is TRBJ1-2 and V is TRBV7-9, with TRBD1 as a possible D gene (5 bases). The CDR3 runs to 16 residues. The V end lost 0 bases, the J end lost 2 bases, and 13 bases lay between the germline ends. CDR1 is SEHNR, CDR2 FQNEAQ, per germline (reference sequence). The CDR3 bases are TGTGCCAGCAGCTTAGCTGGCCCAGGGCCCAACTATGGCTACACCTTC. Translated, it gives CASSLAGPGPNYGYTF.

This sequence joins TRBV7-2 and TRBJ2-1; 9 nucleotides agree with TRBD1. The germline gives CDR1 SGHTA, CDR2 FQGNSA. J was trimmed by 7 bases and V by 1 base; bases with no gene match: 5. The CDR3 runs to 15 residues. CDR3 sequence: CASSLGDRVGNEQFF. The CDR3 region has the DNA TGTGCCAGCAGCTTAGGGGACAGGGTGGGGAATGAGCAGTTCTTC. The whole variable domain, remainder taken from reference TRBV7-2 and TRBJ2-1, is GAGVSQSPSNKVTEKGKDVELRCDPISGHTALYWYRQSLGQGLEFLIYFQGNSAPDKSGLPSDRFSAERTGGSVSTLTIQRTQQEDSAVYLCASSLGDRVGNEQFFGPGTRLTVL.

The chain has TRBV6-1 and TRBJ1-2, with TRBD1 matching 7 bases. Germline V lookup: CDR1 MNHNS, CDR2 SASEGT. The CDR3 covers 19 residues. V lost 2 bases and J lost 0; bases outside the gene matches: 15. CDR3 nucleotide sequence: TGTGCCAGCAGTGAATATTTAGGGCCACAGGGGAAGGCTAACTATGGCTACACCTTC. Its protein product is CASSEYLGPQGKANYGYTF.

The V gene is TRBV30, the J gene TRBJ1-2, with 8 bases lining up with TRBD1. The CDR3 covers 13 residues. J gave up 8 bases and V 5 bases, and 10 bases lay outside the gene matches. Germline CDR1 and CDR2: GTSNPN and SVGIG (reference sequence). This chain's CDR3 is CAWAQDRVGGYTF. Written as DNA, the CDR3 is TGTGCCTGGGCCCAGGACAGGGTCGGAGGCTACACCTTC.

The chain has TRBV9 and TRBJ2-1; D not resolved. Germline CDR1 and CDR2: SGDLS and YYNGEE. The ends were cut back, 3 bases at V and 3 bases at J, with 7 bases in the middle. The CDR3 is 13 amino acids. This CDR3 is CASSEAGYNEQFF. The CDR3 nucleotides read TGTGCCAGCAGCGAGGCAGGCTACAATGAGCAGTTCTTC.

V and J are TRBV19 and TRBJ2-5; the match to TRBD1 covers 9 bases. There are 15 residues in the CDR3. The germline V gene encodes CDR1 LNHDA and CDR2 SQIVND (reference sequence). Trimming removed 4 bases from V and 5 bases from J; junction bases left unmatched: 8. CDR3 sequence reads: CASSRRTGVGETQYF. The DNA for the CDR3 is TGTGCCAGTAGTAGGCGGACAGGGGTGGGGGAGACCCAGTACTTC. Full variable domain (remainder filled in from reference TRBV19 and TRBJ2-5): DGGITQSPKYLFRKEGQNVTLSCEQNLNHDAMYWYRQDPGQGLRLIYYSQIVNDFQKGDIAEGYSVSREKKESFPLTVTSAQKNPTAFYLCASSRRTGVGETQYFGPGTRLLVL.

V usage is TRBV4-2 and J usage is TRBJ2-2, with a tentative D call TRBD2 (7 bases). This CDR3 region has 15 residues. Trimming took 7 bases from V and 7 from J, leaving 19 bases between them. CDR1 and CDR2 (germline): LGHNA, YNFKEQ. DNA of the CDR3: TGTGCCAGCAACCCGAGGGGGGGGGCGAACGGGGAGCTGTTTTTT. Translating it yields CASNPRGGANGELFF.

This chain joins TRBV6-5 and TRBJ1-5; D possibly corresponds to TRBD1 (5 bases). CDR3 length: 15 residues. Per the germline V gene, CDR1 is MNHEY and CDR2 is SVGAGI. The ends were cut back, 0 bases at V and 2 bases at J, with 8 bases in the middle. CDR3 residues: CASSYSRVGNQPQHF. For the CDR3, the DNA is TGTGCCAGCAGTTACTCCAGGGTGGGCAATCAGCCCCAGCATTTT.

The J gene is TRBJ2-1, the V gene TRBV2; TRBD2 matches 10 bases. Per the germline V gene, CDR1 is SNHLY and CDR2 is FYNNEI. Trimming cost V 8 bases and J 5 bases; bases outside gene matches: 3. This CDR3 is built from 13 residues. Here the CDR3 DNA reads TGTGCCAGCCGGACTAGCGGCCACAATGAGCAGTTCTTC. Amino acid sequence: CASRTSGHNEQFF.

This chain joins TRBV4-2 and TRBJ1-5; a weak D match, TRBD1 (6 bases). The CDR3 is 18 residues long. V was clipped by 4 bases and J by 4 bases, with 23 bases between them. Germline assignment: CDR1 LGHNA and CDR2 YNFKEQ. The CDR3 here is CASSPQTGKTGLNQPQHF. The CDR3 DNA reads TGTGCCAGCAGCCCCCAGACCGGAAAGACAGGTTTAAATCAGCCCCAGCATTTT.

This clone was picked up one time. V and J are TRBV30 and TRBJ1-1; D remains unclear. This CDR3 contains 13 residues. The V gene's germline CDR1 is GTSNPN and CDR2 SVGIG (reference sequence). V shed 4 bases and J shed 7 bases, with 16 bases lying between them. The CDR3 is CAWTRGYGVEAFF. CDR3 nucleotide sequence: TGTGCCTGGACCCGGGGTTACGGAGTTGAAGCTTTCTTT.

This chain joins TRBV6-6 and TRBJ1-5; the D is unclear. Germline assignment: CDR1 MNHNY and CDR2 SVGAGI (reference sequence). The CDR3 sequence is 14 residues long. Trimming took off 7 bases at V and 2 bases at J, with 12 bases between the two ends. CDR3 nucleotides: TGTGCCAGCACCAATACACGTGGCAATCAGCCCCAGCATTTT. Translation: CASTNTRGNQPQHF.

The genes are TRBV18 and TRBJ2-7, with 8 bases identical to TRBD2. V dropped 5 bases and J dropped 3; count of bases not matched to a gene: 6. This CDR3 contains 14 residues. The V gene's germline CDR1 is KGHSH and CDR2 LQKENI. The CDR3 region is CASSLAGTLYEQYF. The CDR3 DNA follows: TGTGCCAGCTCATTAGCGGGAACCCTCTACGAGCAGTACTTC.

V and J are TRBV4-3 and TRBJ2-2, with a weak D call TRBD2 (6 bases). The V end was cut by 5 bases, the J end by 0 bases, with 10 bases between. Germline V gene data show CDR1 as LGHNA and CDR2 as YSLEER. The CDR3 length is 15 residues. The DNA for the CDR3 is TGCGCCAGCAGCATTACGGGGGCGAACACCGGGGAGCTGTTTTTT. Encoded protein: CASSITGANTGELFF.

This clone was counted only a few times. The chain uses TRBV5-1 and TRBJ2-7; no firm D call. Germline V gene sequence: CDR1 SGHRS, CDR2 YFSETQ. The length of the CDR3 is 12 residues. Trimming stripped 3 bases from V and 4 bases from J, with 8 bases between. The CDR3: CASSYSKYEQYF. The CDR3 bases are TGCGCCAGCAGCTACTCGAAGTACGAGCAGTACTTC.

The chain links TRBV7-2 to TRBJ1-1; D call uncertain. CDR1 and CDR2 (germline): SGHTA, FQGNSA. The CDR3 runs to 13 residues. V was shortened by 5 bases and J by 1 base, with 8 bases between the two germline ends. CDR3 bases: TGTGCCAGCAGCGTTCAATGGAACACTGAAGCTTTCTTT. Encoded protein: CASSVQWNTEAFF. Combining the CDR3 with reference TRBV7-2 and TRBJ1-1 gives the whole variable domain GAGVSQSPSNKVTEKGKDVELRCDPISGHTALYWYRQSLGQGLEFLIYFQGNSAPDKSGLPSDRFSAERTGGSVSTLTIQRTQQEDSAVYLCASSVQWNTEAFFGQGTRLTVV.

V usage is TRBV5-4 and J usage is TRBJ1-4, with TRBD1 matching 10 bases. Per germline, CDR1 SGHNT and CDR2 YYREEE (reference sequence). V gave up 3 bases and J gave up 4 bases; unmatched junction bases: 3. This CDR3 has 15 amino acids. The chain's CDR3 is CASSWDRGRNEKLFF. Here the CDR3 DNA reads TGTGCCAGCAGCTGGGACAGGGGTCGTAATGAAAAACTGTTTTTT.

The genes are TRBV2 and TRBJ2-1, with a weak D call TRBD1 (6 bases). The V end was cut by 6 bases, the J end by 7 bases, with 22 bases between. The V gene's germline CDR1 is SNHLY and CDR2 FYNNEI. The CDR3 loop spans 16 amino acids. CDR3 loop: CASSPGGRGSGNEQFF. DNA for the CDR3: TGTGCCAGCAGCCCTGGTGGCAGGGGTTCAGGGAATGAGCAGTTCTTC.

The CDR3 loop is CASSSTGASRNTIYF. The CDR3, as DNA: TGTGCCAGCAGTTCGACAGGGGCATCAAGAAACACCATATATTTT. V is TRBV27 and J is TRBJ1-3; TRBD1 matches 8 bases. V was pared by 4 bases and J by 5 bases, with 7 bases of the junction left unmatched. The CDR3 loop spans 15 amino acids. CDR1 is MNHEY, CDR2 SMNVEV, per germline (reference sequence).

The chain employs TRBV10-3 and TRBJ2-2; D is uncertain. In germline, CDR1 is ENHRY, CDR2 SYGVKD. Trimming took off 4 bases at V and 6 bases at J, with 12 bases between the two ends. This CDR3 has 14 residues. In DNA, the CDR3 is TGTGCCATCAGTGCGGCAGGTCTGCCCGGGGAGCTGTTTTTT. It is translated as CAISAAGLPGELFF.